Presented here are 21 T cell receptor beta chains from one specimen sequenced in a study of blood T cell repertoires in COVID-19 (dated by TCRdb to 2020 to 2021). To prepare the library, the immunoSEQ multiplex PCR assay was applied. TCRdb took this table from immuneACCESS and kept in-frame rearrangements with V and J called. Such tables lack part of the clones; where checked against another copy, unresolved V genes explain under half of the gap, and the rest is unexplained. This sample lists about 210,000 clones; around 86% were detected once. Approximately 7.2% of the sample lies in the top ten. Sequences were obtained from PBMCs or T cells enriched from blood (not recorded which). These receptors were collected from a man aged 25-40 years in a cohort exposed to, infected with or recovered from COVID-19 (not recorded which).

This CDR3 reads CASSVDVTANTEAFF. DNA for the CDR3: TGTGCCAGCAGCGTAGACGTGACAGCGAACACTGAAGCTTTCTTT. This chain joins TRBV9 and TRBJ1-1, with D tentatively TRBD1 (5 bases). Germline lookup yields CDR1 SGDLS and CDR2 YYNGEE. This CDR3 contains 15 residues. V lost 0 bases and J lost 1, with 10 bases in between.

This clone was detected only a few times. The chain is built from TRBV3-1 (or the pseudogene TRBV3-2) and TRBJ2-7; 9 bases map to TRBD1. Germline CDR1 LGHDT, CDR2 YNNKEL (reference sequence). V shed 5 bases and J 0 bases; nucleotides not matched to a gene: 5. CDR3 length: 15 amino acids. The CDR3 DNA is TGTGCCAGCAGCTCACGGACAGGGGTCTCCTACGAGCAGTACTTC. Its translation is CASSSRTGVSYEQYF.

CDR3 bases: TGTGCCAGCAGTTTATTGAGTGAAAAACTGTTTTTT. It specifies CASSLLSEKLFF. This chain links TRBV28 with TRBJ1-4; D call uncertain. This CDR3 region has 12 residues. Germline CDR1 MDHEN, CDR2 SYDVKM. V dropped 1 base and J dropped 7 bases, with 4 bases sitting between them.

CDR3 DNA: TGTGCCAGCTCATCTAGGTCTACAGGGTTCGGGGAGCTGTTTTTT. This codes for CASSSRSTGFGELFF. This rearrangement joins TRBV18 to TRBJ2-2, with D possibly being TRBD1 (6 bases). This CDR3 has 15 amino acids. Germline V gene lookup returns CDR1 KGHSH and CDR2 LQKENI. Trimming shortened V by 5 bases and J by 7 bases, and 17 bases separated the two germline ends.

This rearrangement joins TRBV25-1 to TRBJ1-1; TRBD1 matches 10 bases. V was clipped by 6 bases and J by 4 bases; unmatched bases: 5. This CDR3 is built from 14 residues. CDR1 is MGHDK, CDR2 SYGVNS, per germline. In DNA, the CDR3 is TGTGCCAGCAGGGGGACAGGGGATTTCACTGAAGCTTTCTTT. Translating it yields CASRGTGDFTEAFF.

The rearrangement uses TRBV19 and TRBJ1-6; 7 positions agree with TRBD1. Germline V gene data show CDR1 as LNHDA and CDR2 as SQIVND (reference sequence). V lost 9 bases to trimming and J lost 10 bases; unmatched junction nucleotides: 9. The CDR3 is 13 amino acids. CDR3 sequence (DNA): TGTGCCAGCTCCCCGACAGGGAAATCACCCCTCCACTTT. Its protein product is CASSPTGKSPLHF.

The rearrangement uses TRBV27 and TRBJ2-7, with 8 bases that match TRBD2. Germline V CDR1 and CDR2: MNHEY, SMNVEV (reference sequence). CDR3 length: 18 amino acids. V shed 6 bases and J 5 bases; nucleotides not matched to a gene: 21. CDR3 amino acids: CASSYRGPLSGTGNEQYF. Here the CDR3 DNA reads TGTGCCAGCAGCTATAGAGGCCCCCTTAGCGGGACGGGGAACGAGCAGTACTTC.

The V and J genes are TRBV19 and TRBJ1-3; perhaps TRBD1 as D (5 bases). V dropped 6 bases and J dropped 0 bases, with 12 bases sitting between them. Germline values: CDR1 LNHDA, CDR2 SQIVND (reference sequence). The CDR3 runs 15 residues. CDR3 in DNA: TGTGCCAGTAGCCCAGGGTCAAACTCTGGAAACACCATATATTTT. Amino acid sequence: CASSPGSNSGNTIYF.

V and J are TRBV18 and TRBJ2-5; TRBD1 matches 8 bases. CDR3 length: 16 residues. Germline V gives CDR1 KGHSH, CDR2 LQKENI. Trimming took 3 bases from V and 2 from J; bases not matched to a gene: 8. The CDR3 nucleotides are TGTGCCAGCTCACCCCTCGGACAGGGTGGACAAGAGACCCAGTACTTC. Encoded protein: CASSPLGQGGQETQYF.

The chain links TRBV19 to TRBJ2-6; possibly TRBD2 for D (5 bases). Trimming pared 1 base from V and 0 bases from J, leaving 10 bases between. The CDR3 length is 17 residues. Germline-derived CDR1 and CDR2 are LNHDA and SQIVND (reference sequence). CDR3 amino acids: CASSIGGSLSGANVLTF. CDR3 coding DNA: TGTGCCAGTAGTATAGGAGGGTCCCTCTCTGGGGCCAACGTCCTGACTTTC.

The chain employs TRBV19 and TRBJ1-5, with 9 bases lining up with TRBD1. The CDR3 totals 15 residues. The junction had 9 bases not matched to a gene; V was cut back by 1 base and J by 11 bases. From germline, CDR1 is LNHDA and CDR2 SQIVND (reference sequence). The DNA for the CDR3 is TGTGCCAGTAGTATAGGGACAGGGGCTTTTCGAGCCCAGCATTTT. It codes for CASSIGTGAFRAQHF. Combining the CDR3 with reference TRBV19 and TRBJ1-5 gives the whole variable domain DGGITQSPKYLFRKEGQNVTLSCEQNLNHDAMYWYRQDPGQGLRLIYYSQIVNDFQKGDIAEGYSVSREKKESFPLTVTSAQKNPTAFYLCASSIGTGAFRAQHFGDGTRLSIL.

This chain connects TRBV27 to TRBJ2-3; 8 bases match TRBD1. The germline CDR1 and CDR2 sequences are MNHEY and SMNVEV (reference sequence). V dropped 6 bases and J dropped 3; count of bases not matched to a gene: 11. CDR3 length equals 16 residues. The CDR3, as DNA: TGTGCCAGCAGACCTCAGGGACAGGCAGGAACAGATACGCAGTATTTT. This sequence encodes CASRPQGQAGTDTQYF.

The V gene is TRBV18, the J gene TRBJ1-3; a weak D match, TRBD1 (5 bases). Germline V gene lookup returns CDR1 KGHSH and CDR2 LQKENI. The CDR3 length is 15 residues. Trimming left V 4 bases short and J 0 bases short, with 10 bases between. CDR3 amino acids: CASSLQDNSGNTIYF. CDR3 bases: TGTGCCAGCTCACTACAGGATAACTCTGGAAACACCATATATTTT.

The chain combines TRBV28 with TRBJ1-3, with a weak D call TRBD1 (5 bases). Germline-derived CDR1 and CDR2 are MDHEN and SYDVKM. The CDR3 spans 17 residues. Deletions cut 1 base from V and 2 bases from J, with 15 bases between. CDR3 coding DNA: TGTGCCAGCAGTTTATCTCTGCTGTGGGGGGCTGGAAACACCATATATTTT. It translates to CASSLSLLWGAGNTIYF.

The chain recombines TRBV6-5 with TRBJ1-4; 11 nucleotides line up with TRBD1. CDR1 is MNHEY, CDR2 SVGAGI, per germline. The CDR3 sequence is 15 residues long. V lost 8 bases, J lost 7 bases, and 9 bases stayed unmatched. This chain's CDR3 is CASGSLGQGAEKLFF. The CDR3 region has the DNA TGTGCCAGCGGCTCGTTAGGACAGGGGGCTGAAAAACTGTTTTTT.

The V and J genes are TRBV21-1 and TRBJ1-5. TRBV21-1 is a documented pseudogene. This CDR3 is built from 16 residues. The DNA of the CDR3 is TGTGCCAGCCCTACCCCCGGGAACTTAAGCAATCAGCCCCAGCATTTT. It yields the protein CASPTPGNLSNQPQHF.

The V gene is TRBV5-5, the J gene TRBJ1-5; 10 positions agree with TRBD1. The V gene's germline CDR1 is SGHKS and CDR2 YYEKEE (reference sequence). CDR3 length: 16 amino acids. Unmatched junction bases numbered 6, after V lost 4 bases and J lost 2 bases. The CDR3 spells CASSQTGGIGNQPQHF. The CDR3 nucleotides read TGTGCCAGCAGCCAGACAGGGGGCATCGGCAATCAGCCCCAGCATTTT.

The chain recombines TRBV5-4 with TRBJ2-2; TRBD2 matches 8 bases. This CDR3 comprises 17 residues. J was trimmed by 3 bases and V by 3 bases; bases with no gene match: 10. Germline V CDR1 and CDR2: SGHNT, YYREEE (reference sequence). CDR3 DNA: TGTGCCAGCAGCTACGTAAGCGGGAGTCGGTACACCGGGGAGCTGTTTTTT. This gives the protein CASSYVSGSRYTGELFF. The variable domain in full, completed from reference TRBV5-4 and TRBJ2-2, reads ETGVTQSPTHLIKTRGQQVTLRCSSQSGHNTVSWYQQALGQGPQFIFQYYREEENGRGNFPPRFSGLQFPNYSSELNVNALELDDSALYLCASSYVSGSRYTGELFFGEGSRLTVL.

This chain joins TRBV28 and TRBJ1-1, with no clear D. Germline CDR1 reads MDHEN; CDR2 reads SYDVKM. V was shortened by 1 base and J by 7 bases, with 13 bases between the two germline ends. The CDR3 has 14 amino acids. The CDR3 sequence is CASSLSWLRVEAFF. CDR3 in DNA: TGTGCCAGCAGTTTATCATGGTTGAGGGTTGAAGCTTTCTTT.

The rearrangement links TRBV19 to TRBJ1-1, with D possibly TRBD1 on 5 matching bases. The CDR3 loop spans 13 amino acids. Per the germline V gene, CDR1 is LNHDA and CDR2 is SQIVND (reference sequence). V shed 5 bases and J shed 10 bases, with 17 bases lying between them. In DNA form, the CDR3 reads TGTGCCAGTAGTCATCAGGGAGGGTTGGGAGCTTTCTTT. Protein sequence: CASSHQGGLGAFF.

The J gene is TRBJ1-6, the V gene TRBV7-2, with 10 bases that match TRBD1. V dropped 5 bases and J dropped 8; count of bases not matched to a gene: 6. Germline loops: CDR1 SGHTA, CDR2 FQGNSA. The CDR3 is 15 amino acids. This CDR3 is CASSTPDRGYSPLHF. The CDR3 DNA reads TGTGCCAGCAGCACCCCGGACAGGGGGTATTCACCCCTCCACTTT.